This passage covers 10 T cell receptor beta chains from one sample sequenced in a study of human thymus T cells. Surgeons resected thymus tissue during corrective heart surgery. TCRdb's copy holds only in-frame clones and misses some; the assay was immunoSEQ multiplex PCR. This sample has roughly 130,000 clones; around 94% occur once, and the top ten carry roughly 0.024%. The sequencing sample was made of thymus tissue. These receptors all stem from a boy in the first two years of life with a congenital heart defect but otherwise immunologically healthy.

The CDR3 DNA reads TGTGCCAGCAGTGAAGTTCGGGGTTGGCGCCTCTACTACGAGCAGTACTTC. This encodes CASSEVRGWRLYYEQYF. The chain joins TRBV2 to TRBJ2-7; weak D call: TRBD2 (5 bases). V shed 1 base and J shed 3 bases, with 19 bases lying between them. The CDR3 contains 17 residues. The germline V gene encodes CDR1 SNHLY and CDR2 FYNNEI.

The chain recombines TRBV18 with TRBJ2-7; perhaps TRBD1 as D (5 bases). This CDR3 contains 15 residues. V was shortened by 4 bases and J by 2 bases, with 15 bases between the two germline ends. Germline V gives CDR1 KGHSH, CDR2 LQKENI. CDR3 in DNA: TGTGCCAGCTCACGTTACCGGGCAGGGACCTACGAGCAGTACTTC. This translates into CASSRYRAGTYEQYF.

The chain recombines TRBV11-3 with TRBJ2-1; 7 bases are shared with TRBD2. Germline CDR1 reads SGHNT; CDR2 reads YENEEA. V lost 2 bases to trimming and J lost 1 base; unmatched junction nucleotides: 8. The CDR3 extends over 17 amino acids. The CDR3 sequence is CASSLTARGISYNEQFF. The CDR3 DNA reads TGTGCCAGCAGCTTAACTGCGCGGGGGATTTCCTACAATGAGCAGTTCTTC.

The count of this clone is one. The CDR3 protein is CASRKGSAQYF. Written as DNA, the CDR3 is TGTGCCAGCCGGAAGGGGTCGGCCCAGTACTTC. The rearrangement links TRBV19 to TRBJ2-5, with a weak D call TRBD1 (5 bases). V was clipped by 9 bases and J by 9 bases, with 14 bases between them. The germline CDR1 and CDR2 sequences are LNHDA and SQIVND (reference sequence). The CDR3 runs 11 residues.

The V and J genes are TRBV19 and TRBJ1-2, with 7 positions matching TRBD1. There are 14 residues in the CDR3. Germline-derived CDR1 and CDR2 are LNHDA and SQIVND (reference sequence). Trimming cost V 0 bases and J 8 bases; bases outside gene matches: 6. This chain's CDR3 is CASSIEGQLSGYTF. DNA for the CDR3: TGTGCCAGTAGTATAGAGGGACAGTTATCAGGCTACACCTTC.

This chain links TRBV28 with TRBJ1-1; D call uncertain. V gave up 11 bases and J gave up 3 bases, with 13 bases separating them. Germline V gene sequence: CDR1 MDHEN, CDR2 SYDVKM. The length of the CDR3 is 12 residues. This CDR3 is CAVKALDTEAFF. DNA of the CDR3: TGTGCCGTTAAGGCTCTGGACACTGAAGCTTTCTTT.

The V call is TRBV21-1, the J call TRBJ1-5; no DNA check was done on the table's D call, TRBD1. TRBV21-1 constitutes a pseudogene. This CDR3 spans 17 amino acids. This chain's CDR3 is CASSNGSGEPSNQPQHF. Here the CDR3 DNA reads TGTGCCAGCAGCAACGGCTCAGGGGAGCCAAGCAATCAGCCCCAGCATTTT.

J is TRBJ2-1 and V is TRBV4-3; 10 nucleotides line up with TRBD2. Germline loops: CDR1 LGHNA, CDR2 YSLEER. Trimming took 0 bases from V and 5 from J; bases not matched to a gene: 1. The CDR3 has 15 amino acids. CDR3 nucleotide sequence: TGCGCCAGCAGCCAAGAACTAGCGGGGAACAATGAGCAGTTCTTC. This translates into CASSQELAGNNEQFF.

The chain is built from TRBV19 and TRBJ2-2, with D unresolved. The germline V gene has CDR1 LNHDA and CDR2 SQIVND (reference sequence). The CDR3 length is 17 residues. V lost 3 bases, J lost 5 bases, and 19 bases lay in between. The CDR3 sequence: CASSMSAPESRTGELFF. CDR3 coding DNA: TGTGCCAGTAGTATGTCAGCCCCTGAGTCGAGAACCGGGGAGCTGTTTTTT.

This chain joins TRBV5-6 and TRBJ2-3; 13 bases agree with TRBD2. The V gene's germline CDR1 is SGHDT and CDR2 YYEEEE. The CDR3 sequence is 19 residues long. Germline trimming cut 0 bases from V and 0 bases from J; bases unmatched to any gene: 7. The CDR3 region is CASSLGRTSGGPSTDTQYF. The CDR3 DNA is TGTGCCAGCAGCTTGGGGAGGACTAGCGGGGGACCTAGCACAGATACGCAGTATTTT.